Sequencing of this T cell receptor beta chain was carried out in a study of blood T cell repertoires in COVID-19. Across the study: Some COVID-19 samples were acute and others convalescent; all came from the United States, Italy and Spain. The cDNA or gDNA used as material had been derived from T cells, B-cell-depleted T cells, or PBMCs.

Trimming took off 5 bases at V and 0 bases at J, with 9 bases between the two ends. Germline V CDR1 and CDR2: KGHSH, LQKENI. The CDR3 loop spans 14 amino acids. This clone was seen only a few times. As handled by the study authors: The authors estimated nucleated cell counts from reference gene primer amplification. The data were produced by immunoSEQ multiplex PCR, yet TCRdb's version contains in-frame clones alone and is incomplete. V, J and clone size derive from that table, while D and trimming were established from the DNA sequence. Among 200,000 or so clones listed, about 86% were seen once. The rearrangement uses TRBV18 and TRBJ2-3, with D uncertain. Sequenced: peripheral blood. This TCR derives from a woman in her sixties or seventies with acute or convalescent COVID-19. The CDR3: CASSYSTSTDTQYF. The CDR3 DNA is TGTGCCAGCTCATACTCAACTAGCACAGATACGCAGTATTTT.